This T cell receptor beta chain was recorded in a study of identical twins. In germline, CDR1 is SGDLS, CDR2 YYNGEE. Trimming stripped 2 bases from V and 4 bases from J, with 9 bases between. This CDR3 has 14 amino acids. MiXCR, run by TCRdb on the 5' RACE reads, gives a single entry per CDR3 protein. The sample consists of about 260,000 distinct CDR3 sequences, roughly 7% of them appearing once. The sample also formed part of further work on yellow fever vaccine responses in identical twins. From that paper: Reported findings indicate that twins' vaccine T cell responses seemed partially convergent, partially personalized.

The sequence derives from a woman between 18 and 29 years old in good health. The rearrangement joins TRBV9 to TRBJ2-2; no clear D gene. Sequencing input: memory (CD45RO+) T cells sorted from blood. The CDR3 sequence is CASSVDPGTGELFF. The CDR3 nucleotides read TGTGCCAGCAGCGTTGACCCGGGCACCGGGGAGCTGTTTTTT.